This T cell receptor (beta chain) came from a study of cytomegalovirus exposure and HLA in healthy donors. PCR primers comprised 60 Vbeta and 13 Jbeta primers. The data were produced by immunoSEQ multiplex PCR, yet TCRdb's version contains in-frame clones alone and is incomplete. The sample includes about 160,000 clones, more than 65% of them seen just once. Trimming removed 4 bases from V and 8 bases from J; junction bases left unmatched: 6. The CDR3 extends over 13 amino acids. Looked up from germline, CDR1 is SGHDT and CDR2 is YYEEEE. This receptor was identified in a man younger than 35 in good health and CMV-seropositive. The sequencing sample was made of PBMCs. V usage is TRBV5-6 and J usage is TRBJ1-2; 9 nucleotides align to TRBD1. CDR3 in DNA: TGTGCCAGCAGCGAGGGGACAGGGTACGGCTACACCTTC. Residues: CASSEGTGYGYTF.